This T cell receptor (beta chain) appears in the sequencing data of a study of blood T cell repertoires in COVID-19. Study as a whole: Researchers got acute and convalescent COVID-19 samples from the United States, Italy and Spain. Nucleic acid was either cDNA or gDNA, and it came from T cells, B-cell-depleted T cells, or PBMCs.

Here immunoSEQ multiplex PCR was the method, and the copy in TCRdb shows in-frame clones only, minus some. The sample includes approximately 240,000 clones, around 82% of them seen just once. Germline CDR1 is SGHRS and CDR2 is YFSETQ. Unmatched junction bases numbered 4, after V lost 4 bases and J lost 5 bases. This CDR3 has 14 amino acids. The sequence was collected from a woman in her twenties or thirties who had recovered from COVID-19. The specimen sequenced was peripheral blood. This chain uses TRBV5-1 with TRBJ2-2; 8 positions match TRBD1. This CDR3 is CASSGQGRTGELFF. The CDR3 DNA sequence: TGCGCCAGCAGCGGACAGGGACGTACCGGGGAGCTGTTTTTT.